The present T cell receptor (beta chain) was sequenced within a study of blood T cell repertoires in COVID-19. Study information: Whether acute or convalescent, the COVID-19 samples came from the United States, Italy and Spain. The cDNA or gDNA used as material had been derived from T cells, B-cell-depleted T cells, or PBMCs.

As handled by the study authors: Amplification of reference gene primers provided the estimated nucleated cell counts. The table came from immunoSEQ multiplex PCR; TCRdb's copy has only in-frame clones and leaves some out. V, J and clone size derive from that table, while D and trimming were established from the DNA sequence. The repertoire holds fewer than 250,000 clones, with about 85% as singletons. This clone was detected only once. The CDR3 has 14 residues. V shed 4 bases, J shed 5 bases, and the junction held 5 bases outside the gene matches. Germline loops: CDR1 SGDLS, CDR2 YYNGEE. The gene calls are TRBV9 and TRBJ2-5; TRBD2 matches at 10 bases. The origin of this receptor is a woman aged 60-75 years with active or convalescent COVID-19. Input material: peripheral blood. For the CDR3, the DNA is TGTGCCAGCAGCCCGGGACTAGCGCGGGAGACCCAGTACTTC. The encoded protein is CASSPGLARETQYF. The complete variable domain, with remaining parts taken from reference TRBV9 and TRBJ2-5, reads DSGVTQTPKHLITATGQRVTLRCSPRSGDLSVYWYQQSLDQGLQFLIQYYNGEERAKGNILERFSAQQFPDLHSELNLSSLELGDSALYFCASSPGLARETQYFGPGTRLLVL.